Sequencing of this T cell receptor beta chain was carried out in a study of blood T cells in healthy people across ages. This clonotype was counted a few times. The target antigen is unknown. Findings and caveats of the study: The study could not conclusively compare naive and antigen-experienced cells, given its unsorted PBMCs. Compared with aged donors, long-lived donors showed fewer expanded clones, suggesting selection. A roughly linear fall in TCR beta diversity per million T cells was seen with increasing age.

Looked up from germline, CDR1 is MNHEY and CDR2 is SMNVEV (reference sequence). Trimming took 3 bases from V and 1 from J; bases not matched to a gene: 4. The CDR3 covers 16 residues. Combining a sample-barcoded 5' primer with a J-beta primer mix, a second PCR ran for about 6 to 11 cycles. MiXCR, run by TCRdb on the 5' RACE reads, gives a single entry per CDR3 protein. The sample includes 1,500,000 or so distinct CDR3 sequences, roughly 59% of them seen just once. The specimen was blood. This TCR was sampled from a man younger than 30 in good health. The rearrangement links TRBV27 to TRBJ2-1; 9 bases are a match to TRBD2. The CDR3 sequence: CASSFSSGASYNEQFF. In DNA, the CDR3 is TGTGCCAGCAGTTTCTCTAGCGGGGCTTCCTACAATGAGCAGTTCTTC.